This TCR beta chain stems from a study of tumor-infiltrating lymphocytes in primary liver carcinoma. Study-wide results and caveats: Tumor region pairs shared more overlap than did tumor-adjacent and tumor-blood pairs.

Unsorted whole blood yielded blood RNA, and germline DNA was extracted as well. From 500 ng of total RNA, TCR beta-specific cDNA was reverse-transcribed using a constant-region primer. Investigators got TCR beta libraries out of three nested multiplex PCR rounds, done with slightly modified ARM-PCR. It was with TRBV1-TRBV30 forward primers and a C-beta reverse primer that the first two PCR rounds were run, at roughly 10 cycles each. TCRdb reanalysed the multiplex PCR reads using MiXCR and keeps one entry per CDR3 protein. The sample lists approximately 210,000 distinct CDR3 sequences, 65% occurring once. A word on this clonotype: Its matching antigen is unknown.

CDR1 and CDR2 from the germline V gene are SNHLY and FYNNEI. Trimming took off 3 bases at V and 5 bases at J, with 7 bases between the two ends. This CDR3 is built from 12 residues. The origin of this receptor is a woman aged 55-70 years with primary liver carcinoma and hepatitis B virus infection. The chain links TRBV2 to TRBJ1-1; D remains ambiguous. The sample comprised peripheral blood. The CDR3 sequence is CASSDRRTEAFF. The CDR3, as DNA: TGTGCCAGCAGTGACAGAAGGACTGAAGCTTTCTTT.